The clone carrying this T cell receptor (beta chain) was recorded once. The antigen is not known. This specimen comes from a study of cytomegalovirus exposure and HLA in healthy donors. Study at large: Among about 179 million T cells, an earlier analysis found 117 million unique TCR beta sequences.

Germline loops: CDR1 SGHVS, CDR2 FQNEAQ. The CDR3 has 15 amino acids. V gave up 4 bases and J gave up 6 bases, with 16 bases separating them. Primers included in the PCR were 60 Vbeta and 13 Jbeta primers. Sequenced by immunoSEQ multiplex PCR; TCRdb stores in-frame clones only, minus some. The sample lists approximately 130,000 clones; 70% to 85% were seen once. Notes on the study in general: TCR beta chain V- and J-gene trimming was linked, in a later analysis, to a missense variant in DCLRE1C. According to an earlier analysis, most TCR beta V segments yielded productive rearrangements about 87% or about 30% of the time. The study flagged about 150 TCR beta chains as cytomegalovirus-associated.

The rearrangement joins TRBV7-8 to TRBJ2-1, with D perhaps matching TRBD1 (6 bases). Sequences were obtained from PBMCs. This TCR was sampled from a man younger than 35 in good health and CMV-seropositive. This CDR3 reads CASSYGQSSLNEQFF. The CDR3 DNA sequence: TGTGCCAGCAGCTACGGACAGAGCTCGCTCAATGAGCAGTTCTTC.